A single sample gave rise to the 15 T cell receptor beta chains below, sequenced in a study of cytomegalovirus exposure and HLA in healthy donors. Both 60 Vbeta primers and 13 Jbeta primers went into the PCR. The assay was immunoSEQ multiplex PCR, and TCRdb's table has in-frame clones only and misses some. The repertoire holds over 150,000 clones, with 68% as singletons. Sequences were obtained from PBMCs. The origin of the receptors is a woman younger than 30 in good health and CMV-seropositive.

The chain combines TRBV9 with TRBJ1-4; 8 bases line up with TRBD1. V was clipped by 3 bases and J by 7 bases; unmatched bases: 5. Germline V gene lookup returns CDR1 SGDLS and CDR2 YYNGEE. This CDR3 has 14 amino acids. Here the CDR3 reads CASSAQGVGEKLFF. The CDR3, as DNA: TGTGCCAGCAGCGCACAGGGGGTTGGTGAAAAACTGTTTTTT.

There are a few counts of this clone. The chain carries TRBV7-6 and TRBJ2-5, with D perhaps matching TRBD2 (5 bases). The length of the CDR3 is 14 residues. CDR1 is SGHVS, CDR2 FNYEAQ, per germline. Trimming took off 1 base at V and 5 bases at J, with 11 bases between the two ends. This CDR3 reads CASSLDPSGETQYF. CDR3 nucleotide sequence: TGTGCCAGCAGCTTAGACCCGTCGGGGGAGACCCAGTACTTC.

The CDR3 region is CASSATGTGTQRYTF. CDR3 coding DNA: TGTGCCAGCAGCGCCACCGGGACAGGGACCCAACGCTACACCTTC. The gene calls are TRBV27 and TRBJ1-2; 9 bases map to TRBD1. The trim removed 6 bases at V and 9 bases at J, leaving 14 bases unmatched. In germline, CDR1 is MNHEY, CDR2 SMNVEV (reference sequence). This CDR3 is built from 15 residues.

The chain employs TRBV7-9 and TRBJ1-1, with TRBD1 identical over 9 bases. Germline CDR1 reads SEHNR; CDR2 reads FQNEAQ (reference sequence). CDR3 length equals 15 residues. With 5 bases clipped from V and 5 bases from J, the junction kept 9 bases outside the gene matches. The CDR3 loop is CASSEAGTGSTEAFF. For the CDR3, the DNA is TGTGCCAGCAGCGAAGCCGGGACAGGGAGTACTGAAGCTTTCTTT.

This chain uses TRBV2 with TRBJ2-5; 7 bases are a match to TRBD2. CDR3 length equals 16 residues. Unmatched junction bases numbered 8, after V lost 2 bases and J lost 2 bases. Germline V gives CDR1 SNHLY, CDR2 FYNNEI. CDR3 DNA sequence: TGTGCCAGCAGTGAAATTGTCGCGGGGGAACAAGAGACCCAGTACTTC. It specifies CASSEIVAGEQETQYF.

The CDR3 DNA reads as TGTGCCAGTAGTCTCCGGGTCACCCGCACCGGGGAGCTGTTTTTT. Translated: CASSLRVTRTGELFF. The rearrangement uses TRBV19 and TRBJ2-2; D unclear. Germline-derived CDR1 and CDR2 are LNHDA and SQIVND (reference sequence). Trimming took 5 bases from V and 4 from J, leaving 14 bases between them. The CDR3 covers 15 residues.

V and J are TRBV7-9 and TRBJ1-5; D is unclear. Deletions cut 2 bases from V and 4 bases from J, with 3 bases between. CDR1 SEHNR and CDR2 FQNEAQ come from the germline V gene (reference sequence). The CDR3 runs to 12 residues. The CDR3: CASSLLNQPQHF. Here the CDR3 DNA reads TGTGCCAGCAGCTTACTAAATCAGCCCCAGCATTTT.

A few counts support this clone. J is TRBJ1-1 and V is TRBV11-3; D remains unclear. Deletions cut 4 bases from V and 5 bases from J, with 11 bases between. The CDR3 loop spans 13 amino acids. The germline gives CDR1 SGHNT, CDR2 YENEEA. DNA of the CDR3: TGTGCCAGCAGCTCCGGGCGGGGAACTGAAGCTTTCTTT. It translates to CASSSGRGTEAFF.

The chain uses TRBV5-1 and TRBJ1-1; 8 bases are shared with TRBD1. Germline CDR1 and CDR2: SGHRS and YFSETQ. The CDR3 is 14 amino acids. V lost 4 bases and J lost 0; bases outside the gene matches: 2. The DNA of the CDR3 is TGCGCCAGCAGCGGACAGGGTTTGAACACTGAAGCTTTCTTT. Protein sequence: CASSGQGLNTEAFF.

This rearrangement joins TRBV23-1 to TRBJ2-1; 10 bases are shared with TRBD1. TRBV23-1 is annotated as an ORF whose role is uncertain. V lost 4 bases and J lost 2; bases outside the gene matches: 5. CDR3 size: 16 residues. CDR3 in amino acids: CASSPRDRGTYNEQFF. CDR3 DNA: TGCGCCAGCAGTCCCCGGGACAGGGGTACCTACAATGAGCAGTTCTTC.

The gene calls are TRBV7-9 and TRBJ1-1; 12 bases fit TRBD1. V shed 2 bases and J 3 bases; nucleotides not matched to a gene: 13. Germline CDR1 is SEHNR and CDR2 is FQNEAQ (reference sequence). This CDR3 has 19 residues. The CDR3 region is CASSLPLTGTGGGHTEAFF. Written as DNA, the CDR3 is TGTGCCAGCAGCTTACCATTAACCGGGACAGGGGGCGGTCACACTGAAGCTTTCTTT. The whole variable domain, filled in from reference TRBV7-9 and TRBJ1-1, reads DTGVSQNPRHKITKRGQNVTFRCDPISEHNRLYWYRQTLGQGPEFLTYFQNEAQLEKSRLLSDRFSAERPKGSFSTLEIQRTEQGDSAMYLCASSLPLTGTGGGHTEAFFGQGTRLTVV.

V usage is TRBV11-2 and J usage is TRBJ2-3; 9 bases are a match to TRBD2. The CDR3 is 16 amino acids. J was trimmed by 5 bases and V by 5 bases; bases with no gene match: 11. Germline V gives CDR1 SGHAT, CDR2 FQNNGV. This CDR3 reads CASSTGSGGRGDTQYF. The CDR3 bases are TGTGCCAGCAGCACCGGAAGCGGGGGGCGAGGAGATACGCAGTATTTT.

The gene calls are TRBV5-1 and TRBJ2-2, with D unclear. Trimming removed 6 bases at V and 0 bases at J, with 9 bases between. The CDR3 extends over 14 amino acids. Germline V CDR1 and CDR2: SGHRS, YFSETQ. The CDR3 DNA reads as TGCGCCAGCATGGGCAGAGCGAACACCGGGGAGCTGTTTTTT. Amino acid sequence: CASMGRANTGELFF.

The chain combines TRBV28 with TRBJ2-3, with 8 bases that match TRBD2. V was pared by 2 bases and J by 0 bases, with 4 bases of the junction left unmatched. Looked up from germline, CDR1 is MDHEN and CDR2 is SYDVKM. The CDR3 is 16 amino acids. CDR3 in DNA: TGTGCCAGCAGTTTAGCGGCTAGCGGGAGCACAGATACGCAGTATTTT. This codes for CASSLAASGSTDTQYF.

This clone was detected a few times. V and J are TRBV5-6 and TRBJ1-2; D ambiguous. This CDR3 is built from 14 residues. Trimming stripped 2 bases from V and 4 bases from J, with 12 bases between. CDR1 is SGHDT, CDR2 YYEEEE, per germline. The CDR3 spells CASSFMLEGYGYTF. For the CDR3, the DNA is TGTGCCAGCAGCTTTATGCTCGAGGGCTATGGCTACACCTTC.